The 27 T cell receptor beta chains given below trace back to one sample, sequenced in a study of T cell responses to AZD1222 COVID-19 vaccine. Assay used: immunoSEQ multiplex PCR; TCRdb lists only in-frame clones, some missing. In the table there are over 100,000 clones, roughly nine tenths of which are singletons. This sample comprised peripheral blood, obtained on day 0 of AZD1222 vaccination. Source of these receptors: an adult in good health.

The chain uses TRBV20-1 and TRBJ1-5, with D maybe TRBD1 (5 bases). Germline CDR1 reads DFQATT; CDR2 reads SNEGSKA (reference sequence). V dropped 5 bases and J dropped 11 bases, with 10 bases sitting between them. CDR3 length equals 10 residues. Here the CDR3 reads CSALGGAQHF. In nucleotides, the CDR3 is TGCAGTGCTCTCGGGGGGGCCCAGCATTTT.

The V and J genes are TRBV3-1 (or the pseudogene TRBV3-2) and TRBJ2-2; 10 bases agree with TRBD1. The CDR3 is 17 amino acids. V lost 4 bases, J lost 4 bases, and 9 bases stayed unmatched. Germline V gives CDR1 LGHDT, CDR2 YNNKEL (reference sequence). CDR3: CASSRKGGTGATGELFF. CDR3 bases: TGTGCCAGCAGCCGGAAAGGGGGGACAGGGGCCACCGGGGAGCTGTTTTTT.

The CDR3 nucleotides are TGTGCCAGCAGTTCCAACTCCCCCCCCTACAATGAGCAGTTCTTC. The encoded protein is CASSSNSPPYNEQFF. This chain uses TRBV2 with TRBJ2-1; D uncertain. The CDR3 is 15 amino acids. Germline CDR1 and CDR2: SNHLY and FYNNEI. The V gene lost 5 bases and the J gene lost 2 bases, with 13 bases spanning the gap.

The rearrangement uses TRBV29-1 and TRBJ1-1; 11 bases map to TRBD1. The germline V gene encodes CDR1 SQVTM and CDR2 ANQGSEA. The ends lost 5 bases at V and 4 bases at J; junction bases unmatched: 6. The CDR3 covers 14 residues. Here the CDR3 DNA reads TGCAGCGTTTTGGACAGGGGGCAAGGCACTGAAGCTTTCTTT. Amino acids: CSVLDRGQGTEAFF.

This chain joins TRBV27 and TRBJ1-4; D is unresolved. Germline loops: CDR1 MNHEY, CDR2 SMNVEV (reference sequence). CDR3 size: 15 residues. With 3 bases removed from V and 8 bases from J, the gap between germline ends came to 16 bases. The CDR3 sequence is CASSLRDKLGEKLFF. CDR3 bases: TGTGCCAGCAGTTTGCGAGACAAGCTTGGGGAAAAACTGTTTTTT.

This clone showed up just a few times. The chain employs TRBV18 and TRBJ2-3; 7 positions match TRBD1. Germline assignment: CDR1 KGHSH and CDR2 LQKENI. CDR3 length: 15 residues. J lost 5 bases, V lost 2 bases, and 7 bases had no gene match. The CDR3 sequence: CASSPGQGVQDTQYF. CDR3 coding DNA: TGTGCCAGCTCACCAGGGCAGGGGGTCCAAGATACGCAGTATTTT.

CDR3 amino acids: CATSDWKGSSYNEQFF. DNA for the CDR3: TGTGCCACCAGTGATTGGAAAGGGAGCTCCTACAATGAGCAGTTCTTC. The V call is TRBV24-1, the J call TRBJ2-1; possible D gene TRBD2, 5 bases. The CDR3 consists of 16 residues. Per the germline V gene, CDR1 is KGHDR and CDR2 is SFDVKD. V lost 2 bases to trimming and J lost 0 bases, with 10 bases between them.

The chain uses TRBV28 and TRBJ2-1, with 8 bases matching TRBD1. This CDR3 has 18 amino acids. The ends lost 6 bases at V and 8 bases at J; junction bases unmatched: 21. CDR1 and CDR2 from the germline V gene are MDHEN and SYDVKM. CDR3 bases: TGTGCCAGCAGAAAAGCAAAGACAGGGGTGGCCCTGGGATATGAGCAGTTCTTC. It codes for CASRKAKTGVALGYEQFF.

The rearrangement joins TRBV28 to TRBJ1-2; D not certain. The CDR3 covers 13 residues. V shed 4 bases and J shed 4 bases, with 10 bases lying between them. Per germline, CDR1 MDHEN and CDR2 SYDVKM. Here the CDR3 reads CASSSPDSYGYTF. The CDR3, as DNA: TGTGCCAGCAGTTCCCCGGACTCCTATGGCTACACCTTC.

The sample holds a few counts of this clone. The V and J genes are TRBV10-2 and TRBJ1-1; D may be TRBD1 (6 bases). The CDR3 is 13 residues long. The V gene's germline CDR1 is WSHSY and CDR2 SAAADI. The V gene lost 3 bases and the J gene lost 1 base, with 6 bases spanning the gap. The CDR3 region is CASSDRGNTEAFF. The CDR3 coding sequence is TGCGCCAGCAGTGACAGGGGGAACACTGAAGCTTTCTTT.

The J gene is TRBJ2-7, the V gene TRBV6-2 or TRBV6-3, with 11 bases matching TRBD2. With 0 bases clipped from V and 2 bases from J, the junction kept 6 bases outside the gene matches. In germline, CDR1 is MNHEY, CDR2 SVGEGT. The CDR3 contains 17 residues. The CDR3 DNA reads TGTGCCAGCAGTTACTCAAGGACTAGCGGGCCACCCTACGAGCAGTACTTC. Its protein product is CASSYSRTSGPPYEQYF.

V gene TRBV2 combines with J gene TRBJ2-1; D might be TRBD2 (5 bases). The CDR3 runs to 12 residues. V was cut by 7 bases and J by 7 bases, with 11 bases left in between. The germline V gene has CDR1 SNHLY and CDR2 FYNNEI. The CDR3: CASKRDGNEQFF. Written as DNA, the CDR3 is TGTGCCAGCAAGAGGGATGGTAATGAGCAGTTCTTC.

CDR3 in DNA: TGTGCCAGCAGGCCAACAGGCTACGAGCAGTACTTC. It translates to CASRPTGYEQYF. V gene TRBV2 combines with J gene TRBJ2-7; tentative D call: TRBD1 (5 bases). There are 12 residues in the CDR3. Germline assignment: CDR1 SNHLY and CDR2 FYNNEI. V lost 6 bases and J 3 bases, leaving 9 bases between the germline ends.

This clone was picked up a small number of times. J is TRBJ2-7 and V is TRBV28; possibly TRBD1 for D (6 bases). This CDR3 is built from 13 residues. Germline values: CDR1 MDHEN, CDR2 SYDVKM. Trimming cost V 7 bases and J 6 bases, with 16 bases left between them. This CDR3 reads CASKWDIAGEQYF. DNA for the CDR3: TGTGCCAGCAAATGGGACATAGCCGGCGAGCAGTACTTC.

The gene calls are TRBV2 and TRBJ2-7, with 10 bases fitting TRBD1. The CDR3 loop spans 16 amino acids. Unmatched junction bases numbered 11, after V lost 6 bases and J lost 3 bases. CDR1 is SNHLY, CDR2 FYNNEI, per germline. Written as DNA, the CDR3 is TGTGCCAGCAGCGCCGGGACAGGGGTCCGGGTCTACGAGCAGTACTTC. It codes for CASSAGTGVRVYEQYF.

About this clone: At one of its ends the junction is not consistent with the germline gene, which may arise from a read error. The chain employs TRBV28 and TRBJ2-3; perhaps D is TRBD1 or TRBD2 (6 bases each). CDR1 MDHEN and CDR2 SYDVKM come from the germline V gene. The CDR3 totals 13 residues. CDR3 in amino acids: CASGGGITDMQYF. In DNA, the CDR3 is TGTGCCAGCGGGGGCGGGATCACAGATATGCAGTATTTT.

The chain employs TRBV6-5 and TRBJ2-2, with 7 bases identical to TRBD1. Germline-derived CDR1 and CDR2 are MNHEY and SVGAGI. With 8 bases clipped from V and 0 bases from J, the junction kept 3 bases outside the gene matches. The CDR3 loop spans 14 amino acids. CDR3 nucleotide sequence: TGTGCCAGCCCCGGGACAGCGAACACCGGGGAGCTGTTTTTT. This translates into CASPGTANTGELFF.

The chain employs TRBV15 and TRBJ2-7; D could derive from TRBD1 or TRBD2 (6 bases each). This CDR3 has 14 amino acids. V lost 9 bases, J lost 2 bases, and 17 bases lay in between. Germline V lookup: CDR1 LNHNV, CDR2 YYDKDF (reference sequence). The CDR3 loop reads CATQQTGAPYEQYF. The CDR3 DNA is TGTGCCACTCAGCAGACGGGGGCCCCCTACGAGCAGTACTTC.

V usage is TRBV4-1 and J usage is TRBJ1-3; a weak D match, TRBD1 (5 bases). The V and J ends lost 1 base and 6 bases respectively, with 19 bases between them. This CDR3 is built from 17 residues. The germline CDR1 and CDR2 sequences are MGHRA and YSYEKL. Written as DNA, the CDR3 is TGCGCCAGCAGCCAAGGTACCCCGGGGGAATTGGAAAACACCATATATTTT. Encoded protein: CASSQGTPGELENTIYF.

The chain couples TRBV28 to TRBJ1-4; D may be TRBD1 (6 bases). Per the germline V gene, CDR1 is MDHEN and CDR2 is SYDVKM. Trimming removed 3 bases from V and 10 bases from J, with 12 bases in between. The CDR3 loop spans 13 amino acids. In DNA form, the CDR3 reads TGTGCCAGCAGTTTGGGGGCGGGGGGAAAACTGTTTTTT. Translating gives CASSLGAGGKLFF. The full variable domain, with the rest looked up from reference TRBV28 and TRBJ1-4, is DVKVTQSSRYLVKRTGEKVFLECVQDMDHENMFWYRQDPGLGLRLIYFSYDVKMKEKGDIPEGYSVSREKKERFSLILESASTNQTSMYLCASSLGAGGKLFFGSGTQLSVL.

The chain employs TRBV6-5 and TRBJ1-1; D gene ambiguous. Per germline, CDR1 MNHEY and CDR2 SVGAGI. V dropped 2 bases and J dropped 8 bases, with 12 bases sitting between them. The CDR3 runs to 13 residues. The CDR3 reads CASSYRALGEAFF. For the CDR3, the DNA is TGTGCCAGCAGTTACAGGGCTTTGGGGGAAGCTTTCTTT.

This sequence joins TRBV19 and TRBJ1-1; D perhaps matches TRBD1 (5 bases). The V end lost 4 bases, the J end lost 0 bases, and 15 bases lay between the germline ends. CDR1 LNHDA and CDR2 SQIVND come from the germline V gene (reference sequence). The length of the CDR3 is 16 residues. DNA for the CDR3: TGTGCCAGTAGTAGCCCCCTGGGGGGGATGAACACTGAAGCTTTCTTT. It encodes CASSSPLGGMNTEAFF.

V and J are TRBV5-1 and TRBJ1-2; D perhaps matches TRBD1 (5 bases). This CDR3 has 13 residues. Germline V gene sequence: CDR1 SGHRS, CDR2 YFSETQ. Trimming cost V 9 bases and J 8 bases, with 20 bases left between them. This CDR3 reads CANPQNLTAGYTF. The CDR3 DNA is TGCGCCAACCCCCAGAATTTGACAGCCGGCTACACCTTC.

The V and J genes are TRBV15 and TRBJ1-2, with no clear D. CDR3 length: 16 residues. Trimming left V 1 base short and J 6 bases short, with 18 bases between. Germline V lookup: CDR1 LNHNV, CDR2 YYDKDF (reference sequence). The CDR3 spells CATSRGGMRAMNGYTF. The CDR3 bases are TGTGCCACCAGCAGAGGTGGGATGCGGGCTATGAATGGCTACACCTTC.

The chain carries TRBV10-1 and TRBJ1-1; D gene unclear. Germline V gene data show CDR1 as WNHNN and CDR2 as SYGVQD (reference sequence). This CDR3 region has 12 residues. V was clipped by 4 bases and J by 1 base, with 4 bases between them. The CDR3 spells CASSGGNTEAFF. The CDR3 nucleotides read TGCGCCAGCAGTGGTGGGAACACTGAAGCTTTCTTT.

V gene TRBV7-9 combines with J gene TRBJ2-2; possibly TRBD2 for D (5 bases). Germline assignment: CDR1 SEHNR and CDR2 FQNEAQ (reference sequence). The CDR3 totals 15 residues. The germline V and J ends were trimmed by 1 base and 7 bases, with 13 bases remaining between them. The CDR3 is CASSLETQRGGELFF. The CDR3 DNA reads as TGTGCCAGCAGCTTAGAGACACAACGGGGCGGGGAGCTGTTTTTT.

The chain has TRBV15 and TRBJ1-2; D call uncertain. CDR3 length: 16 amino acids. Germline V lookup: CDR1 LNHNV, CDR2 YYDKDF (reference sequence). The ends were cut back, 0 bases at V and 3 bases at J, with 14 bases in the middle. The CDR3 DNA reads TGTGCCACCAGCAGAGAGAGGCACAGATTCGACTATGGCTACACCTTC. This sequence encodes CATSRERHRFDYGYTF.